These 18 T cell receptor beta chains came from one sample sequenced in a study of T cell responses to AZD1222 COVID-19 vaccine. The table came from immunoSEQ multiplex PCR; TCRdb's copy has only in-frame clones and leaves some out. The repertoire consists of tens of thousands of clones, with nearly 90% occurring once and the leading ten covering about a tenth. The sample here was peripheral blood, taken 28 days after the second AZD1222 dose. These receptors were collected from an adult who received the AZD1222 COVID-19 vaccine.

V usage is TRBV6-5 and J usage is TRBJ2-2; 11 bases fit TRBD2. The CDR3 contains 15 residues. V was clipped by 6 bases and J by 5 bases; unmatched bases: 5. The germline CDR1 and CDR2 sequences are MNHEY and SVGAGI. The CDR3 reads CASRRLAGSTGELFF. The DNA of the CDR3 is TGTGCCAGCAGGCGACTAGCGGGATCGACCGGGGAGCTGTTTTTT.

This clone was found once. V usage is TRBV30 and J usage is TRBJ2-5; D unresolved. This CDR3 has 11 residues. Germline lookup yields CDR1 GTSNPN and CDR2 SVGIG (reference sequence). The germline V and J ends were trimmed by 4 bases and 5 bases, with 8 bases remaining between them. The CDR3 bases are TGTGCCTGGACCACGGTGGAGACCCAGTACTTC. This gives the protein CAWTTVETQYF.

The genes are TRBV29-1 and TRBJ2-2, with D possibly called TRBD1 or TRBD2 (5 bases each). Germline loops: CDR1 SQVTM, CDR2 ANQGSEA. The length of the CDR3 is 14 residues. V was pared by 4 bases and J by 0 bases, with 9 bases between. CDR3 DNA sequence: TGCAGCGTTGTCCGGGGCTCGAACACCGGGGAGCTGTTTTTT. Translation gives CSVVRGSNTGELFF.

This clone came up a few times. V usage is TRBV5-1 and J usage is TRBJ2-3; no firm D call. Trimming shortened V by 4 bases and J by 5 bases, and 11 bases separated the two germline ends. The CDR3 runs to 13 residues. CDR1 SGHRS and CDR2 YFSETQ come from the germline V gene. CDR3 loop: CASSQSLGDTQYF. CDR3 DNA sequence: TGCGCCAGCAGCCAATCCCTGGGAGATACGCAGTATTTT.

The genes are TRBV9 and TRBJ2-5, with D perhaps TRBD2 (6 bases). Germline V gives CDR1 SGDLS, CDR2 YYNGEE. V lost 2 bases and J 9 bases, leaving 20 bases between the germline ends. The CDR3 length is 15 residues. CDR3 DNA sequence: TGTGCCAGCAGCGTTTCTCTGCGGGGTATCGGGGCCCAGTACTTC. Its translation is CASSVSLRGIGAQYF. Based on the CDR3 plus reference TRBV9 and TRBJ2-5, the full variable domain is DSGVTQTPKHLITATGQRVTLRCSPRSGDLSVYWYQQSLDQGLQFLIQYYNGEERAKGNILERFSAQQFPDLHSELNLSSLELGDSALYFCASSVSLRGIGAQYFGPGTRLLVL.

This rearrangement joins TRBV7-2 to TRBJ1-3; D is undetermined. Trimming stripped 1 base from V and 3 bases from J, with 10 bases between. CDR1 is SGHTA, CDR2 FQGNSA, per germline. The CDR3 length is 15 residues. The CDR3 nucleotides are TGTGCCAGCAGCTTAGGGGCCCTAGGTGGAAACACCATATATTTT. It is translated as CASSLGALGGNTIYF.

J is TRBJ2-3 and V is TRBV28; D unclear. This CDR3 is built from 16 residues. Trimming left V 4 bases short and J 2 bases short, with 16 bases between. Germline-derived CDR1 and CDR2 are MDHEN and SYDVKM. CDR3 sequence: CASSSLVAAFTDTQYF. For the CDR3, the DNA is TGTGCCAGCAGTTCGCTTGTGGCAGCATTCACAGATACGCAGTATTTT. Full variable domain (outside the CDR3, taken from reference TRBV28 and TRBJ2-3): DVKVTQSSRYLVKRTGEKVFLECVQDMDHENMFWYRQDPGLGLRLIYFSYDVKMKEKGDIPEGYSVSREKKERFSLILESASTNQTSMYLCASSSLVAAFTDTQYFGPGTRLTVL.

This clone showed up just once. This chain joins TRBV7-9 and TRBJ1-2, with TRBD1 identical over 7 bases. Germline CDR1 is SEHNR and CDR2 is FQNEAQ (reference sequence). CDR3 length: 14 residues. J gave up 2 bases and V 4 bases, and 4 bases lay outside the gene matches. CDR3: CASSSLDRNYGYTF. The CDR3 nucleotides read TGTGCCAGCAGCTCCTTGGACAGGAACTATGGCTACACCTTC.

This clone was seen only a few times. This chain joins TRBV2 and TRBJ2-6, with D possibly TRBD1 on 6 matching bases. The germline V gene has CDR1 SNHLY and CDR2 FYNNEI. The CDR3 length is 16 residues. V was trimmed by 7 bases and J by 0 bases, leaving 13 bases between them. CDR3 DNA sequence: TGTGCCAGCACGGGACAAAGATTCTCTGGGGCCAACGTCCTGACTTTC. This encodes CASTGQRFSGANVLTF.

The chain recombines TRBV5-1 with TRBJ1-2; the D gene is possibly TRBD1 (5 bases). Per the germline V gene, CDR1 is SGHRS and CDR2 is YFSETQ. Trimming removed 4 bases at V and 1 base at J, with 11 bases between. The CDR3 consists of 14 residues. CDR3 bases: TGCGCCAGCAGCCTGCAGGGACGTAACTATGGCTACACCTTC. Translated: CASSLQGRNYGYTF.

The V call is TRBV19, the J call TRBJ1-6, with 9 bases that match TRBD1. Germline loops: CDR1 LNHDA, CDR2 SQIVND (reference sequence). This CDR3 is 14 amino acids long. V lost 5 bases and J lost 7; bases outside the gene matches: 3. Here the CDR3 DNA reads TGTGCCAGTAGTGCTGGACAGGGGAATTCACCCCTCCACTTT. Translating gives CASSAGQGNSPLHF.

The V gene is TRBV3-1 (or the pseudogene TRBV3-2), the J gene TRBJ2-5; TRBD2 matches 7 bases. Germline V lookup: CDR1 LGHDT, CDR2 YNNKEL (reference sequence). The ends lost 0 bases at V and 5 bases at J; junction bases unmatched: 0. The CDR3 extends over 13 amino acids. The CDR3 is CASSQDGGETQYF. The CDR3 DNA reads TGTGCCAGCAGCCAAGACGGGGGGGAGACCCAGTACTTC.

The rearrangement joins TRBV27 to TRBJ1-1; D perhaps matches TRBD1 (5 bases). There are 12 residues in the CDR3. CDR1 is MNHEY, CDR2 SMNVEV, per germline (reference sequence). Trimming removed 7 bases from V and 4 bases from J, with 10 bases in between. As DNA, the CDR3 is TGTGCCAGCAAGGGACCGATCACTGAAGCTTTCTTT. This encodes CASKGPITEAFF.

The chain carries TRBV18 and TRBJ2-2; unclear D gene. Germline-derived CDR1 and CDR2 are KGHSH and LQKENI. The germline V and J ends were trimmed by 1 base and 0 bases, with 12 bases remaining between them. CDR3 size: 17 residues. For the CDR3, the DNA is TGTGCCAGCTCACCACTGCCTAGGACGCCGAACACCGGGGAGCTGTTTTTT. Residues: CASSPLPRTPNTGELFF.

This clone came up once. The chain employs TRBV15 and TRBJ2-3; 14 bases map to TRBD2. With V trimmed by 3 bases and J by 0 bases, 5 bases remained unmatched. The CDR3 runs 18 residues. Germline lookup yields CDR1 LNHNV and CDR2 YYDKDF (reference sequence). CDR3 in DNA: TGTGCCACCAGCAGGGGGGGACTAGCGGGGGTAAGCACAGATACGCAGTATTTT. Its translation is CATSRGGLAGVSTDTQYF.

This chain connects TRBV19 to TRBJ2-7; D possibly corresponds to TRBD2 (6 bases). Germline V gives CDR1 LNHDA, CDR2 SQIVND (reference sequence). V lost 6 bases and J 2 bases, leaving 11 bases between the germline ends. The CDR3 spans 13 residues. CDR3 coding DNA: TGTGCCAGTAGCTCCGGGGGAACCTACGAGCAGTACTTC. This translates into CASSSGGTYEQYF.

Here the CDR3 reads CASRSRVSSSYEQYV. In DNA, the CDR3 is TGTGCCAGCAGGTCCAGGGTCTCCAGCTCCTACGAGCAGTACGTC. The chain combines TRBV6-5 with TRBJ2-7, with D perhaps TRBD1 (5 bases). The V end was cut by 6 bases, the J end by 0 bases, with 15 bases between. The CDR3 consists of 15 residues. Germline V lookup: CDR1 MNHEY, CDR2 SVGAGI.

The V gene is TRBV28, the J gene TRBJ1-1; D gene ambiguous. V was pared by 7 bases and J by 7 bases, with 16 bases between. CDR1 is MDHEN and CDR2 is SYDVKM in the germline V gene. The CDR3 covers 13 residues. CDR3 DNA: TGTGCCAGCACCCTGGCAACCCAGTTTGAAGCTTTCTTT. Its protein product is CASTLATQFEAFF.